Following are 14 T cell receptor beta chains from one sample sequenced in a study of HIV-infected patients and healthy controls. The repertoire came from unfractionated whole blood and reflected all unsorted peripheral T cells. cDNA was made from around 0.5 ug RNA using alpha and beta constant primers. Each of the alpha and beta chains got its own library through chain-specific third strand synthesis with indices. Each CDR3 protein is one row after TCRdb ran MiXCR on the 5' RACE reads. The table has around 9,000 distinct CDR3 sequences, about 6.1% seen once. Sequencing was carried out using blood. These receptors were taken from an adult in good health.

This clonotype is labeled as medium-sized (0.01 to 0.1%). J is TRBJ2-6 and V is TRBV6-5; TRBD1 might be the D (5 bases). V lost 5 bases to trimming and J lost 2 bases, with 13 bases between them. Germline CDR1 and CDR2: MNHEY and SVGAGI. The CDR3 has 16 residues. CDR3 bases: TGTGCCAGCAGTATTCCAAGGGGCACTGGGGCCAACGTCCTGACTTTC. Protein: CASSIPRGTGANVLTF.

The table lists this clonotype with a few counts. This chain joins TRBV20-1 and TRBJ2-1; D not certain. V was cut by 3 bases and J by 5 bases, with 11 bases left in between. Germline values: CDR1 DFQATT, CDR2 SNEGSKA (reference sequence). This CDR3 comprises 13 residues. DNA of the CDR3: TGCAGTGCTAGTGGGATCTCGCACAATGAGCAGTTCTTC. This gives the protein CSASGISHNEQFF.

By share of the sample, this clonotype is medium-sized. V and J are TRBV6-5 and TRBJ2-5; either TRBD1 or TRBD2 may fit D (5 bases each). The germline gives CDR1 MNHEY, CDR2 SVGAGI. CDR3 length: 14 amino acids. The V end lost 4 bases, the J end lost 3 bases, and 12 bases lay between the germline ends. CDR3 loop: CASSSGDGKETQYF. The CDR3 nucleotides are TGTGCCAGCAGTTCCGGGGACGGTAAAGAGACCCAGTACTTC.

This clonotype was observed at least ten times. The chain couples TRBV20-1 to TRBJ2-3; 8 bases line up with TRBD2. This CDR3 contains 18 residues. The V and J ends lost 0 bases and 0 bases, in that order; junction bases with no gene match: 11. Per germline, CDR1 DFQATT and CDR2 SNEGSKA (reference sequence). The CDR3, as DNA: TGCAGTGCTAGAGATCTTAGCGGGGTCAGTATCAGCACAGATACGCAGTATTTT. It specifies CSARDLSGVSISTDTQYF.

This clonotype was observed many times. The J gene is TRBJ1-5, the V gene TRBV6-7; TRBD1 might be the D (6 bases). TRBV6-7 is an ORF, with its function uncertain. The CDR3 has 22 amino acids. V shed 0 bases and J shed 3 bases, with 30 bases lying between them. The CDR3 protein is CASSYSIIPRGRVRRDNQPQHF. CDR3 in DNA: TGTGCCAGCAGTTACTCGATAATCCCGAGGGGGAGAGTGCGGAGAGACAATCAGCCCCAGCATTTT.

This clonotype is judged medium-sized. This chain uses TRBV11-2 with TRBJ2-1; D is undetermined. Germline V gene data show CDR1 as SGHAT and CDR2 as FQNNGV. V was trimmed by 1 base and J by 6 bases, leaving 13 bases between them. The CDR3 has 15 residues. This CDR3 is CASSLVGMRINEQFF. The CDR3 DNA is TGTGCCAGCAGCTTAGTGGGGATGAGGATCAATGAGCAGTTCTTC. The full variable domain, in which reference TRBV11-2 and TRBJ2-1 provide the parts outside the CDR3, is EAGVAQSPRYKIIEKRQSVAFWCNPISGHATLYWYQQILGQGPKLLIQFQNNGVVDDSQLPKDRFSAERLKGVDSTLKIQPAKLEDSAVYLCASSLVGMRINEQFFGPGTRLTVL.

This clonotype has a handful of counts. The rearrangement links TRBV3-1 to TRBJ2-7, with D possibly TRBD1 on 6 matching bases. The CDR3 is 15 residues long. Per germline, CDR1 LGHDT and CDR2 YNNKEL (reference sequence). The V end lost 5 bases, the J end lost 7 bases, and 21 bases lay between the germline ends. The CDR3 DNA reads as TGTGCCAGCAGCGCCCAGGGGACCCTCCCGAGGGAGCAGTACTTC. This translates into CASSAQGTLPREQYF.

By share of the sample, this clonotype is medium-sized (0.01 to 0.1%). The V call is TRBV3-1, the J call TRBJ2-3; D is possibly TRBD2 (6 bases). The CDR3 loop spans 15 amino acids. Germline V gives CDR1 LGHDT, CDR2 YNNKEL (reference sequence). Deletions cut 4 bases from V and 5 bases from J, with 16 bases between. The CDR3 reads CASSPPGLSRDTQYF. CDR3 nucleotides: TGTGCCAGCAGCCCGCCGGGACTTTCTAGAGATACGCAGTATTTT.

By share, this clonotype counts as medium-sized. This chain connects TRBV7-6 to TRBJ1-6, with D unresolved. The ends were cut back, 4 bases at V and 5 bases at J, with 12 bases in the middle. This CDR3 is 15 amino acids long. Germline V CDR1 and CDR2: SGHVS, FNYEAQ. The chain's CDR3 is CASSSRSGDNSPLHF. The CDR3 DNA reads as TGTGCCAGCAGCTCCAGATCAGGCGATAATTCACCCCTCCACTTT.

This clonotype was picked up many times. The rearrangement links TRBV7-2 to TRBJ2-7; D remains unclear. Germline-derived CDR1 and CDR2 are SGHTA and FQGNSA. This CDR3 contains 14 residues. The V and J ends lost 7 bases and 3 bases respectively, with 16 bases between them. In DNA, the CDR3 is TGTGCCAGCACCTACCTAGGAGACGGCTACGAGCAGTACTTC. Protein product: CASTYLGDGYEQYF.

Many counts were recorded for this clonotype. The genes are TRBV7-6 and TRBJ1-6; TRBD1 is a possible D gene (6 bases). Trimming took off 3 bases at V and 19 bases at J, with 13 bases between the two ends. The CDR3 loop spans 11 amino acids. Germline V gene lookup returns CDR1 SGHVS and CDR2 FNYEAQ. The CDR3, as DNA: TGTGCCAGCAGCTTGGGGACAATTTTGCACTTT. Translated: CASSLGTILHF. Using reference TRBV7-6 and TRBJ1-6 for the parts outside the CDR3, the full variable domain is GAGVSQSPRYKVTKRGQDVALRCDPISGHVSLYWYRQALGQGPEFLTYFNYEAQQDKSGLPNDRFSAERPEGSISTLTIQRTEQRDSAMYRCASSLGTILHFGNGTRLTVT.

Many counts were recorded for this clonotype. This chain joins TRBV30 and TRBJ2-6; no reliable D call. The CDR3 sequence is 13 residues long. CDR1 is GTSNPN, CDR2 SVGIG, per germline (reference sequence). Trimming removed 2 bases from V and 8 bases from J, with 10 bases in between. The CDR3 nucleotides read TGTGCCTGGAGTAGGGATATCTCCAACGTCCTGACTTTC. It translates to CAWSRDISNVLTF. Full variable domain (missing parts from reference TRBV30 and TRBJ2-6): SQTIHQWPATLVQPVGSPLSLECTVEGTSNPNLYWYRQAAGRGLQLLFYSVGIGQISSEVPQNLSASRPQDRQFILSSKKLLLSDSGFYLCAWSRDISNVLTFGAGSRLTVL.

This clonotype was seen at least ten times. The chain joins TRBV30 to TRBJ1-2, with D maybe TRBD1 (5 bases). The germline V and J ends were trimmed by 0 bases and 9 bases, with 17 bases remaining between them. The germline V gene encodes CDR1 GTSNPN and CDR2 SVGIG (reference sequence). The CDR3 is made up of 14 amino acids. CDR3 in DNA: TGTGCCTGGAGTGTACCCGGGCACAGGAGGAGCTACACCTTC. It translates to CAWSVPGHRRSYTF. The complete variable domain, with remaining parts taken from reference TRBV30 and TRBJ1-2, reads SQTIHQWPATLVQPVGSPLSLECTVEGTSNPNLYWYRQAAGRGLQLLFYSVGIGQISSEVPQNLSASRPQDRQFILSSKKLLLSDSGFYLCAWSVPGHRRSYTFGSGTRLTVV.

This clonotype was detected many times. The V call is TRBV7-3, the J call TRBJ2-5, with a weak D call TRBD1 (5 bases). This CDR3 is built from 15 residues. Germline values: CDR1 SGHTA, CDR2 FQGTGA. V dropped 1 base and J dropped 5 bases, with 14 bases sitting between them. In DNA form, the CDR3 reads TGTGCCAGCAGCTTAAAAGCAGGGTTCGTGGAGACCCAGTACTTC. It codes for CASSLKAGFVETQYF.